This TCR beta chain was captured in a study of shared clonotypes between healthy human individuals. General study points: In contrast to clonotypes shared by all four donors, non-shared clonotypes had lower generation probabilities.

The naive CD8 population came from CD45RO-negative cells selected for CCR7, without terminally differentiated effector memory CD45RA+ cells. This table comes from immunoSEQ multiplex PCR, and its TCRdb copy is limited to in-frame clones, with some not included. The table shows under 700,000 clones, with roughly 95% occurring only once. The CDR3 has 16 residues. Trimming cost V 5 bases and J 5 bases; bases outside gene matches: 15. The V gene's germline CDR1 is SGHDT and CDR2 YYEEEE. As concerns this clone: Its antigen is still unknown.

Sequencing was done on a sample of naive CD8+ T cells sorted from blood. The TCR was taken from a woman in her 30s in good health. The chain recombines TRBV5-6 with TRBJ2-5; TRBD1 agrees at 7 bases. The CDR3 region is CASSSTPGQLGETQYF. The CDR3 DNA reads as TGTGCCAGCAGTTCGACGCCGGGACAGTTGGGTGAGACCCAGTACTTC.